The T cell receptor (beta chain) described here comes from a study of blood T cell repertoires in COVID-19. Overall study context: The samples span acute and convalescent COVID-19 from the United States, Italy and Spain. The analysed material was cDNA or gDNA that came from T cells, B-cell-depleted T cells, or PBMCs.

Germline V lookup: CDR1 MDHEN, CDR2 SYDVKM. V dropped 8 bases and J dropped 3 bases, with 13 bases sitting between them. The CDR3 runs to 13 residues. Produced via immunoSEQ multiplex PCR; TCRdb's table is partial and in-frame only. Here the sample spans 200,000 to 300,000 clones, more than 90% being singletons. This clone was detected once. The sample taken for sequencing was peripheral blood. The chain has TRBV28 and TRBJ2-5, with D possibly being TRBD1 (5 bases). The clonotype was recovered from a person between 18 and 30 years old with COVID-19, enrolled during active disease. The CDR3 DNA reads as TGTGCCAGCCATTCTCCGACAGAAGAGACCCAGTACTTC. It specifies CASHSPTEETQYF. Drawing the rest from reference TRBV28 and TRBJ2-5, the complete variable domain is DVKVTQSSRYLVKRTGEKVFLECVQDMDHENMFWYRQDPGLGLRLIYFSYDVKMKEKGDIPEGYSVSREKKERFSLILESASTNQTSMYLCASHSPTEETQYFGPGTRLLVL.